The clone carrying this TCR beta chain turned up a few times. Antigen specificity is unknown. The CDR3 loop spans 15 amino acids. V lost 6 bases, J lost 4 bases, and 7 bases stayed unmatched. Unique molecular identifiers were incorporated into the prepared TCRbeta library. Each CDR3 protein gets one entry after TCRdb re-called the PCR reads with MiXCR. The sample records more than 400,000 distinct CDR3 sequences, about an eighth being singletons. This sample is drawn from a study of T-cell reconstitution after alpha-beta-depleted transplantation in children. Findings of the study overall: For some patients, TCRbeta diversity was high at day 60 because of recipient T cells and thymic progenitors that survived. Alpha-beta T cells about two months after transplant reportedly derived from several hundred expanded graft clones. T-cell counts and diversity at one year post-transplant came mainly from newly produced T cells.

Sequenced material: PBMCs, mostly from graft donor cells, taken 180 days after TCRalphabeta/CD19-depleted stem cell transplant. V is TRBV12-3 or TRBV12-4 and J is TRBJ2-1, with TRBD1 matching 9 bases. This receptor was taken from a female patient aged 2 to 10 who had a stem cell transplant for aplastic anemia, so the T cells may come from the graft donor. CDR3 in DNA: TGTGCCAGCAGGGGGGGACAGGGAAATTACAATGAGCAGTTCTTC. Translated, it gives CASRGGQGNYNEQFF.